This record concerns one T cell receptor beta chain sequence. Its cognate antigen is unknown. The data derive from a study of T cells in Graves' hyperthyroidism and ophthalmopathy. Whole-study results and caveats: Before onset, ophthalmopathy was predicted by the model a median roughly 6.8 months earlier. Most expanded thyroid clonotypes above 0.001 recurred in blood.

Clinical Activity Scores of at least 3, NOSPECS grades of at least 4 and durations under 3 months characterized ophthalmopathy patients. V lost 1 base and J 8 bases, leaving 11 bases between the germline ends. CDR3 length: 14 residues. Germline values: CDR1 LNHDA, CDR2 SQIVND (reference sequence). Regions amplified from RNA transcripts were the TCR beta CDR3 regions. The primer set for the first-round RT-PCR of the TCR CDR3 was HTBI. TCRdb redid the calling of the multiplex PCR reads with MiXCR, one entry per CDR3 protein. The sample has approximately 530,000 distinct CDR3 sequences, less than 20% seen once.

The chain has TRBV19 and TRBJ2-2; D not certain. The TCR originated in a man in his forties with Graves' ophthalmopathy. The sample consisted of blood. CDR3 in amino acids: CASSIAAVTGELFF. Here the CDR3 DNA reads TGTGCCAGTAGTATAGCGGCAGTCACGGGGGAGCTGTTTTTT.